This record looks at one T cell receptor beta chain sequence and its context. This clonotype was picked up many times. No cognate antigen has been identified for it. No much larger clonotype is one base removed from it; base qualities were not supplied. Stable Graves' hyperthyroidism was defined as the absence of progression to ophthalmopathy over 18 months of follow-up. Hyperthyroidism patients were aged 18 to 65 years and newly diagnosed, with disease duration of less than 2 months. Any patient with an uncontrolled infection, another autoimmune disease, pregnancy or lactation was excluded. Diagnoses were established on the basis of clinical symptoms, serum thyroxine and TRAb, thyroid ultrasound, and orbital computed tomography. PBMCs were separated from roughly 10 ml of fresh peripheral blood using Ficoll-Paque density gradient centrifugation. Trizol reagent was used to extract total RNA, and RNA quality was then checked on an Agilent 2100 Bioanalyzer.

Trimming costs V 6 bases and J 3 bases, and their ends lie 3 bases apart. As encoded in the germline V gene (reference sequence), CDR1 is MNHEY while CDR2 is SMNVEV. The CDR3 holds 12 amino acids from the cysteine to the phenylalanine. Only the CDR3 region is kept as DNA, spanning 36 bases read in frame from base 1. This entry is derived from a study of T cells in Graves' hyperthyroidism and ophthalmopathy (dated by TCRdb to between 2017 and 2020). About the study as a whole: Peripheral blood was collected at initial diagnosis, before any treatment. TCR V-J signatures able to tell the groups apart were searched for in a discovery cohort of some 97 patients, of whom around 42 had Graves' ophthalmopathy and 55 to 65 had stable Graves' hyperthyroidism. An independent validation cohort of around 19 hyperthyroidism patients and approximately 17 patients who later progressed to ophthalmopathy tested prospective prediction of ophthalmopathy. The 75 to 100 discovery patients were randomly split 7:3 into training and test sets. In addition, the study compared T-cell repertoires in thyroid tissue and in blood from over 5 Graves' hyperthyroidism patients. After blood sampling, hyperthyroidism patients were treated with methimazole at a starting dose of 30 mg daily, and ophthalmopathy patients were treated with high-dose intravenous methylprednisolone. The paper reports TCR Vbeta CDR3 sequencing of some 140 peripheral blood samples: under 45 ophthalmopathy, fewer than 80 hyperthyroidism and around 17 progressor patients.

The full study reports these points: Most expanded thyroid clonotypes (frequency above 0.001) were also found in blood, which suggests that blood repertoires may mirror thyroid immune responses. Sample size was not statistically predetermined, and investigators were not blinded to group allocation. In cross-validation, a model built on a 13 V-J signature told ophthalmopathy apart from stable hyperthyroidism with approximately 90% sensitivity and around 84% specificity, and in testing the same model reached 80%/75%. In validation, progression to ophthalmopathy was predicted by the model with around 70% sensitivity and just over 72% specificity, a median of roughly 6 months before onset.

Amplification of TCR beta CDR3 regions was carried out from RNA transcripts. For the first round of RT-PCR on the TCR CDR3, the HTBI primer set was used together with the Qiagen OneStep RT-PCR kit. A second multiplex PCR round built the libraries, followed by size selection and purification. Sequencing of the libraries was done on an Illumina HiSeq2000 using paired-end 100 bp reads. In the source study's methods: Raw data were processed with SOAPnuke, discarding reads with adapters, uncalled bases, mean Phred below 15, or no exact constant-primer or identifier match. High-quality paired reads were merged with COPE v1.2.5, and unique nucleotide sequences were defined as clonotypes. MiTCR v1.1 was used to align clonotypes to the IMGT TRBV, TRBD and TRBJ reference segments. Only V-J combinations with frequency above 0.0001, covering 99% to 99.2% of repertoires, were analysed. A TCS score was defined as the ratio between F50 (clonal expansion) and ExV (chaos), using BLOSUM62-based TCRdist between CDR3 peptides within each V-J. Welch's t-statistics and random forest reduced 450 to 600 V-J features to 10 to 15, which were used in a naive Bayes classifier (R e1071). Clones were called with MiXCR by TCRdb after fastp trimmed the public reads at Q25, and only in-frame beta chains were retained. Rows with one shared CDR3 protein collapse into an entry with the most common genes and DNA. The V and J calls and clone size come from TCRdb's table, not from the authors' own analysis. This sample has a few hundred thousand distinct CDR3 sequences in its table, and about 15% of those were observed once. The ten largest clones represent over 45% of the sample.

Sequenced material: blood. The receptor comes from a woman aged 45-65 years with Graves' hyperthyroidism. The chain uses TRBV27 and TRBJ2-6; the D gene is unclear. The DNA is TGTGCCAGCAGCGGTGGGGCCAACGTCCTGACTTTC. Its protein reads: CASSGGANVLTF.